One T cell receptor beta chain is described in this entry. What it recognizes is unknown. Germline-derived CDR1 and CDR2 are MDHEN and SYDVKM. CDR3 size: 12 residues. V was shortened by 3 bases and J by 7 bases, with 6 bases between the two germline ends. Sorted-subset replicate PCR reactions were performed with 150 to 200 ng DNA, corresponding to roughly 31,000 T cell genomes. Some clones are missing from TCRdb's copy, which holds only in-frame ones; the method was immunoSEQ multiplex PCR. The repertoire holds 2,500,000 or so clones, with 93% as singletons. The entry originates in a study of shared clonotypes between healthy human individuals. The overall study: The study used three CD4 naive, three CD4 memory, two CD8 naive and one CD8 memory plate per donor.

Study results and caveats: Rarefaction exposed incomplete sorted-subset sequencing despite large depth.

Specimen: naive CD4+ T cells from PBMCs. Documented subset: CD45RA+ positively selected. This receptor was identified in a man younger than 30 in good health. Some clones in this sample may be carry-over from other donors' samples. This sequence joins TRBV28 and TRBJ2-2; D call uncertain. Here the CDR3 DNA reads TGTGCCAGCAGTTTCTCGGGCGGGGAGCTGTTTTTT. Encoded protein: CASSFSGGELFF.